The 5 T cell receptor beta chains below were found in one sample sequenced in a study of Tregs in tolerant kidney transplant recipients. The table came from immunoSEQ multiplex PCR; TCRdb's copy has only in-frame clones and leaves some out. This table has about 60,000 clones, roughly 90% appearing once. Source: CD8+ T cells from blood, taken before the transplant. Source of these receptors: a human donor who received a combined kidney and bone marrow transplant.

J is TRBJ2-1 and V is TRBV11-3, with 10 bases matching TRBD1. The CDR3 covers 16 residues. Germline values: CDR1 SGHNT, CDR2 YENEEA. J gave up 0 bases and V 5 bases, and 4 bases lay outside the gene matches. The CDR3 bases are TGTGCCAGCAGCGGGGGACAGGGGTTCTCCTACAATGAGCAGTTCTTC. It is translated as CASSGGQGFSYNEQFF.

With respect to this clone: Other DNA sequences of this sample code for an identical CDR3. The chain employs TRBV9 and TRBJ1-6; 9 bases map to TRBD1. Germline V CDR1 and CDR2: SGDLS, YYNGEE. The CDR3 runs 14 residues. The V segment lost 1 base and the J segment 8 bases; nucleotides outside the gene matches: 1. CDR3 residues: CASSVTGGDSPLHF. The CDR3 region has the DNA TGTGCCAGCAGCGTAACAGGGGGCGATTCACCCCTCCACTTT.

This clone was seen once. The rearrangement uses TRBV28 and TRBJ2-3, with unresolved D. Per the germline V gene, CDR1 is MDHEN and CDR2 is SYDVKM. Trimming cost V 5 bases and J 4 bases, with 13 bases left between them. This CDR3 has 14 amino acids. CDR3 DNA: TGTGCCAGCAGTCCCCGTTTCCTCCCAGATACGCAGTATTTT. This sequence encodes CASSPRFLPDTQYF.

The chain carries TRBV6-5 and TRBJ2-7; 7 bases agree with TRBD1. This CDR3 contains 16 residues. V trimming: 0 bases; J trimming: 2 bases; junction bases outside the gene matches: 7. Germline-derived CDR1 and CDR2 are MNHEY and SVGAGI. In nucleotides, the CDR3 is TGTGCCAGCAGTTACTCTATTGGACAGGCAACCTACGAGCAGTACTTC. Translating it yields CASSYSIGQATYEQYF.

The V call is TRBV11-2, the J call TRBJ2-3, with 8 bases lining up with TRBD2. V was clipped by 5 bases and J by 2 bases; unmatched bases: 6. CDR3 length: 15 residues. Germline assignment: CDR1 SGHAT and CDR2 FQNNGV. CDR3 sequence reads: CASSLLSGVTDTQYF. The CDR3 region has the DNA TGTGCCAGCAGCCTCCTTAGCGGGGTCACAGATACGCAGTATTTT.